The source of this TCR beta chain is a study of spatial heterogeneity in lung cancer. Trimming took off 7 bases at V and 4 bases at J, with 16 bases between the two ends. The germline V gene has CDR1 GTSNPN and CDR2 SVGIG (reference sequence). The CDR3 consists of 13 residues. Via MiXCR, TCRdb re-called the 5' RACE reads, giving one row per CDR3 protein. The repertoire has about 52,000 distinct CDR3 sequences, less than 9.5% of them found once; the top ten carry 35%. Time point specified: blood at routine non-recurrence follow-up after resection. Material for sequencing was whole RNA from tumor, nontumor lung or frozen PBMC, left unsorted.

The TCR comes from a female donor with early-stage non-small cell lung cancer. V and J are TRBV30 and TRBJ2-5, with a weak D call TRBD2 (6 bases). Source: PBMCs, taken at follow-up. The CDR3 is CASGGSGRETQYF. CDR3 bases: TGTGCCTCAGGAGGGTCAGGGAGAGAGACCCAGTACTTC.